A selection of T cell receptor beta chains follows, all from one sample in a study of OX40 agonist ivuxolimab in advanced cancers. Here immunoSEQ multiplex PCR was the method, and the copy in TCRdb shows in-frame clones only, minus some. The table has tens of thousands of clones, around 85% seen once. The input for sequencing was CD4+ or CD8+ T cells sorted from blood, taken in a trial of the OX40 agonist ivuxolimab. These receptor sequences come from an adult with an advanced solid tumor such as melanoma, head and neck, liver or kidney cancer. CDR3s include the opening cysteine and the closing phenylalanine or tryptophan. D genes are given only for firm matches. Clone size is shown for a subset of rows, as once, few, many or a class of expanded clone.

>TRBV11-3|TRBJ1-1|once|14|TRBD1
CASSSRDRGTEAFF
TGTGCCAGCAGCTCCCGGGACAGGGGGACTGAAGCTTTCTTT
>TRBV9|TRBJ2-7|-|15|TRBD2
CASSAGGGLSYEQYF
TGTGCCAGCAGCGCAGGCGGGGGGCTCTCCTACGAGCAGTACTTC
>TRBV21-1|TRBJ2-7|-|14|-
CASTPESLGYEQYF
TGTGCCAGCACCCCCGAATCCCTCGGGTACGAGCAGTACTTC
>TRBV6-1|TRBJ1-4|-|15|-
CASSEDWGGLEKLFF
TGTGCCAGCAGTGAAGATTGGGGGGGACTTGAAAAACTGTTTTTT
>TRBV15|TRBJ1-1|few|13|-
CATSPGTYTEAFF
TGTGCCACCAGCCCGGGCACGTACACTGAAGCTTTCTTT
>TRBV5-1|TRBJ2-3|-|17|-
CASSLVVGQKKTDTQYF
TGCGCCAGCAGCTTGGTAGTCGGGCAGAAGAAGACAGATACGCAGTATTTT
>TRBV7-9|TRBJ2-1|-|14|-
CASSLGQMTREQFF
TGTGCCAGCAGCCTCGGACAAATGACAAGGGAGCAGTTCTTC
>TRBV5-4|TRBJ2-7|-|14|-
CASSLAGYSYEQYF
TGTGCCAGCAGCTTGGCGGGATACTCCTACGAGCAGTACTTC
>TRBV13|TRBJ1-1|-|15|TRBD1
CASSTQGDSVTEAFF
TGTGCCAGCAGTACCCAGGGGGACTCTGTGACTGAAGCTTTCTTT
>TRBV28|TRBJ1-4|-|15|TRBD1
CASSPSTGSNEKLFF
TGTGCCAGCAGTCCATCGACAGGGTCTAATGAAAAACTGTTTTTT
>TRBV4-1|TRBJ2-1|-|17|-
CASSPTTVWVFYNEQFF
TGCGCCAGCAGCCCAACCACCGTGTGGGTCTTCTACAATGAGCAGTTCTTC
>TRBV4-3|TRBJ2-5|-|14|TRBD1
CASSQVQGEETQYF
TGCGCCAGCAGCCAAGTTCAGGGGGAAGAGACCCAGTACTTC
>TRBV7-9|TRBJ2-7|-|15|TRBD2
CASSFRTREGYEQYF
TGTGCCAGCAGCTTTCGGACTAGGGAAGGCTACGAGCAGTACTTC
>TRBV5-1|TRBJ2-1|once|14|-
CASSLGGTDNEQFF
TGCGCCAGCAGTCTCGGGGGGACAGACAATGAGCAGTTCTTC
>TRBV14|TRBJ2-2|-|15|-
CASSRSTGRPGELFF
TGTGCCAGCAGCCGCAGCACAGGGCGCCCCGGGGAGCTGTTTTTT
>TRBV28|TRBJ1-5|-|12|-
CASTTGEQPQHF
TGTGCCAGCACCACGGGGGAACAGCCCCAGCATTTT
>TRBV7-9|TRBJ2-7|-|15|TRBD1
CASSLGQGQHYEQYF
TGTGCCAGCAGCTTAGGACAGGGTCAACACTACGAGCAGTACTTC
>TRBV5-1|TRBJ2-2|-|16|TRBD1
CASSLAGTGDTGELFF
TGCGCCAGCAGCTTGGCCGGGACAGGGGACACCGGGGAGCTGTTTTTT
>TRBV10-3|TRBJ1-3|few|12|-
CAISETGNTIYF
TGTGCCATCAGTGAGACCGGAAACACCATATATTTT
>TRBV5-8|TRBJ2-4|-|14|-
CASTTTGSKNIQYF
TGTGCCAGCACAACGACAGGCTCCAAAAACATTCAGTACTTC
>TRBV11-2|TRBJ2-7|-|15|-
CASSLSTHESYEQYF
TGTGCCAGCAGCCTCTCGACCCATGAGAGCTACGAGCAGTACTTC
>TRBV7-9|TRBJ2-5|-|13|-
CASSFASRETQYF
TGTGCCAGCAGCTTTGCGAGTAGAGAGACCCAGTACTTC
>TRBV4-1|TRBJ1-5|-|14|-
CASSQVRDTQPQHF
TGCGCCAGCAGCCAAGTAAGGGACACTCAGCCCCAGCATTTT
>TRBV4-3|TRBJ2-7|-|13|-
CASSSGTFQEQYF
TGCGCCAGCAGCTCGGGGACCTTTCAGGAGCAGTACTTC
>TRBV6-6|TRBJ2-7|many|14|-
CASSYPTRANEQYF
TGTGCCAGCAGTTACCCTACCAGGGCCAACGAGCAGTACTTC
>TRBV2|TRBJ2-3|-|14|TRBD2
CAVPTSGRRDTQYF
TGTGCCGTTCCCACTAGCGGGAGACGGGATACGCAGTATTTT
>TRBV30|TRBJ1-3|-|12|-
CAWREQGNTIYF
TGTGCCTGGAGGGAACAGGGAAACACCATATATTTT
>TRBV11-1|TRBJ2-3|once|14|-
CASSFGRGEDTQYF
TGTGCCAGCAGCTTCGGCAGGGGAGAGGATACGCAGTATTTT
>TRBV7-3|TRBJ2-1|-|13|-
CASSWGLDNEQFF
TGTGCCAGCAGCTGGGGGTTGGACAATGAGCAGTTCTTC
>TRBV4-1|TRBJ2-7|-|13|-
CASSLVDSYEQYF
TGCGCCAGCAGCTTAGTGGATTCCTACGAGCAGTACTTC
>TRBV15|TRBJ2-3|-|14|-
CATSRDKASDTQYF
TGTGCCACCAGCAGAGATAAGGCCTCAGATACGCAGTATTTT
>TRBV7-9|TRBJ1-2|-|12|-
CASSVGQLNYTF
TGTGCCAGCAGCGTCGGACAGTTGAACTACACCTTC
>TRBV5-4|TRBJ1-1|-|16|TRBD1
CASSPGTGKVDTEAFF
TGTGCCAGCAGCCCCGGGACAGGGAAGGTGGACACTGAAGCTTTCTTT
>TRBV30|TRBJ2-7|once|13|-
CAWSVLVGYEQYF
TGTGCCTGGAGTGTACTAGTTGGATACGAGCAGTACTTC
>TRBV2|TRBJ2-2|-|14|-
CASRWDANTGELFF
TGTGCCAGCAGATGGGACGCGAACACCGGGGAGCTGTTTTTT
>TRBV7-9|TRBJ2-1|-|16|-
CASSRTTSSSYNEQFF
TGTGCCAGCAGCCGAACTACCTCGAGCTCCTACAATGAGCAGTTCTTC
>TRBV19|TRBJ2-2|-|16|TRBD1
CASSIRQGAVTGELFF
TGTGCCAGTAGTATCAGACAGGGGGCCGTAACCGGGGAGCTGTTTTTT
>TRBV27|TRBJ2-5|-|11|-
CASSNLETQYF
TGTGCCAGCAGTAACCTAGAGACCCAGTACTTC
>TRBV7-2|TRBJ2-1|once|17|TRBD2
CASSLRGTSGGSNEQFF
TGTGCCAGCAGCTTACGTGGGACTAGCGGGGGTTCCAATGAGCAGTTCTTC
>TRBV30|TRBJ2-1|-|14|TRBD2
CAWERREGKNEQFF
TGTGCCTGGGAGAGGCGGGAGGGGAAAAATGAGCAGTTCTTC
>TRBV6-6|TRBJ1-6|-|14|-
CASIPGLGDSPLHF
TGTGCCAGCATTCCGGGCCTCGGGGATTCACCCCTCCACTTT
>TRBV7-9|TRBJ2-7|once|16|-
CASSRSTGQIAYEQYF
TGTGCCAGCAGCCGCTCAACCGGACAAATCGCCTACGAGCAGTACTTC
>TRBV11-3|TRBJ2-7|once|13|-
CASSLHNVGEQYF
TGTGCCAGCAGCTTACATAATGTGGGAGAGCAGTACTTC
>TRBV29-1|TRBJ2-7|-|13|TRBD2
CSVGLAGAYEQYF
TGCAGCGTGGGACTAGCGGGAGCTTACGAGCAGTACTTC
>TRBV4-1|TRBJ1-2|-|14|-
CASSQDSTVYGYTF
TGCGCCAGCAGCCAAGATAGCACAGTATATGGCTACACCTTC
>TRBV30|TRBJ1-6|-|14|TRBD1
CAWRTGTVLSPLHF
TGTGCCTGGAGGACGGGGACAGTACTTTCACCCCTCCACTTT